A single sample is the source of the 10 T cell receptor beta chains below, sequenced in a study of blood T cell repertoires in COVID-19. The method was immunoSEQ multiplex PCR; TCRdb's version includes in-frame clones alone and lacks a portion of them. The top ten hold 0.9% of the sample, which has approximately 480,000 clones, 85% to 90% seen once. The material sequenced was peripheral blood. The receptors shown here come from a man between 18 and 35 years old with COVID-19, enrolled during active disease.

This clone was observed a single time. The gene calls are TRBV7-8 and TRBJ2-5, with D maybe TRBD1 (6 bases). CDR1 and CDR2 (germline): SGHVS, FQNEAQ. This CDR3 comprises 14 residues. V gave up 5 bases and J gave up 4 bases, with 14 bases separating them. The CDR3, as DNA: TGTGCCAGCAGCCCCAACAGGGTGCGAGAGACCCAGTACTTC. Translated, it gives CASSPNRVRETQYF.

J is TRBJ1-3 and V is TRBV7-8, with TRBD1 identical over 8 bases. The CDR3 spans 16 residues. V lost 5 bases, J lost 4 bases, and 10 bases stayed unmatched. Germline V gene sequence: CDR1 SGHVS, CDR2 FQNEAQ. The CDR3 sequence is CASSDRTGLRGNTIYF. CDR3 bases: TGTGCCAGCAGCGACCGGACAGGGCTGAGAGGAAACACCATATATTTT.

The V call is TRBV29-1, the J call TRBJ2-7; tentatively, D is TRBD2 (5 bases). The germline gives CDR1 SQVTM, CDR2 ANQGSEA. The length of the CDR3 is 13 residues. With 4 bases removed from V and 7 bases from J, the gap between germline ends came to 17 bases. CDR3 in DNA: TGCAGCGTTGTCCGGGGAGCCCTGTGGGAGCAGTACTTC. It codes for CSVVRGALWEQYF.

The CDR3 nucleotides read TGTGCCAGCAGCAGCCGGGAGCCATTCTCTGGAAACACCATATATTTT. Protein product: CASSSREPFSGNTIYF. The chain is built from TRBV9 and TRBJ1-3; D unclear. Trimming removed 4 bases from V and 0 bases from J, with 14 bases in between. Germline loops: CDR1 SGDLS, CDR2 YYNGEE. This CDR3 has 16 amino acids.

V is TRBV11-2 and J is TRBJ2-5, with 8 bases matching TRBD1. V lost 5 bases to trimming and J lost 2 bases; unmatched junction nucleotides: 7. This CDR3 spans 15 amino acids. CDR1 is SGHAT, CDR2 FQNNGV, per germline. The CDR3 reads CASSPGTGLQETQYF. The CDR3 region has the DNA TGTGCCAGCAGCCCAGGGACAGGCCTACAAGAGACCCAGTACTTC.

The chain couples TRBV15 to TRBJ2-3; perhaps TRBD1 as D (6 bases). CDR1 and CDR2 from the germline V gene are LNHNV and YYDKDF (reference sequence). V was shortened by 4 bases and J by 3 bases, with 14 bases between the two germline ends. The CDR3 has 15 amino acids. In DNA, the CDR3 is TGTGCCACCAGCAACCGGGACATTCAGACAGATACGCAGTATTTT. Protein: CATSNRDIQTDTQYF.

This clone was picked up a small number of times. CDR3 in amino acids: CASSFAGSSYNEQFF. CDR3 coding DNA: TGTGCCAGCAGTTTTGCGGGAAGCTCCTACAATGAGCAGTTCTTC. The chain employs TRBV2 and TRBJ2-1; weak D call: TRBD2 (6 bases). The CDR3 loop spans 15 amino acids. Germline V gene data show CDR1 as SNHLY and CDR2 as FYNNEI. Trimming left V 5 bases short and J 0 bases short, with 11 bases between.

The chain employs TRBV5-6 and TRBJ2-5, with a tentative D call TRBD2 (6 bases). Germline lookup yields CDR1 SGHDT and CDR2 YYEEEE. Deletions cut 0 bases from V and 5 bases from J, with 11 bases between. CDR3 length equals 14 residues. The CDR3 DNA reads as TGTGCCAGCAGCTTGGTTGGTGGGAGGGAGACCCAGTACTTC. Protein sequence: CASSLVGGRETQYF.

The V call is TRBV5-1, the J call TRBJ2-3; 7 nucleotides agree with TRBD2. Germline CDR1 and CDR2: SGHRS and YFSETQ. V shed 0 bases, J shed 2 bases, and the junction held 9 bases outside the gene matches. The length of the CDR3 is 17 residues. The CDR3 here is CASSLVGLRDYTDTQYF. The CDR3 DNA sequence: TGCGCCAGCAGCTTGGTTGGTCTCCGGGACTACACAGATACGCAGTATTTT. The whole variable domain, remainder taken from reference TRBV5-1 and TRBJ2-3, is KAGVTQTPRYLIKTRGQQVTLSCSPISGHRSVSWYQQTPGQGLQFLFEYFSETQRNKGNFPGRFSGRQFSNSRSEMNVSTLELGDSALYLCASSLVGLRDYTDTQYFGPGTRLTVL.

This clone was observed a handful of times. The chain uses TRBV7-9 and TRBJ2-1, with 9 bases matching TRBD2. Germline CDR1 SEHNR, CDR2 FQNEAQ (reference sequence). Trimming cost V 2 bases and J 2 bases; bases outside gene matches: 4. The CDR3 has 16 amino acids. CDR3 in amino acids: CASSLRASGAYNEQFF. In DNA, the CDR3 is TGTGCCAGCAGCTTAAGGGCTAGCGGGGCCTACAATGAGCAGTTCTTC. Based on the CDR3 plus reference TRBV7-9 and TRBJ2-1, the full variable domain is DTGVSQNPRHKITKRGQNVTFRCDPISEHNRLYWYRQTLGQGPEFLTYFQNEAQLEKSRLLSDRFSAERPKGSFSTLEIQRTEQGDSAMYLCASSLRASGAYNEQFFGPGTRLTVL.